This T cell receptor beta chain was obtained from a study of cytomegalovirus exposure and HLA in healthy donors. Study background: Both the approximately 120 validation repertoires and the 666 first-cohort repertoires used the same platform, as reported by a later analysis.

Measured with immunoSEQ multiplex PCR; TCRdb has only the in-frame clones, and not every one. The data hold approximately 98,000 clones, with nearly 97% observed a single time. The clonotype originates from a young woman in good health and CMV-seronegative. The source material was PBMCs.

The CDR3 spells CASSLAPQGFPEAFF. CDR3 DNA sequence: TGTGCCAGCAGCTTGGCACCACAGGGGTTCCCTGAAGCTTTCTTT. The genes are TRBV5-4 and TRBJ1-1; 7 nucleotides line up with TRBD1. The V segment lost 0 bases and the J segment 6 bases; nucleotides outside the gene matches: 8. Germline lookup yields CDR1 SGHNT and CDR2 YYREEE (reference sequence). CDR3 length: 15 residues.